Below are 3 T cell receptor beta chains sequenced from a single sample in a study of T-cell reconstitution after alpha-beta-depleted transplantation in children. Construction of the TCRbeta library involved unique molecular identifiers. TCRdb redid the calling of the PCR reads with MiXCR, one entry per CDR3 protein. The repertoire includes some 500,000 distinct CDR3 sequences, approximately 20% of them detected once, and about 3.1% sits in the top ten. Here the sequenced sample was PBMCs from the stem cell graft donor, taken from the stem cell graft. The receptors stem from a human donor who donated a stem cell graft to a child with acute lymphoblastic leukemia.

This clonotype was seen a few times. This rearrangement joins TRBV10-1 to TRBJ2-2; 7 bases align to TRBD1. Losses at the gene ends were 3 bases for V and 6 bases for J; bases not matched to a gene: 7. CDR3 length: 15 residues. Germline values: CDR1 WNHNN, CDR2 SYGVQD (reference sequence). The CDR3 bases are TGCGCCAGCAGTGACCCGACAGGGAATTCCGGGGAGCTGTTTTTT. Protein product: CASSDPTGNSGELFF.

This clonotype has a handful of counts. The chain uses TRBV6-6 and TRBJ1-2; D ambiguous. V lost 6 bases and J 8 bases, leaving 10 bases between the germline ends. Germline V gene data show CDR1 as MNHNY and CDR2 as SVGAGI (reference sequence). The CDR3 totals 11 residues. DNA for the CDR3: TGTGCCAGCAGCCCCGGCCGGGGCTACACCTTC. Translation: CASSPGRGYTF.

The V gene is TRBV5-1, the J gene TRBJ2-5; 10 bases agree with TRBD1. Germline V gene data show CDR1 as SGHRS and CDR2 as YFSETQ. CDR3 size: 17 residues. Germline trimming cut 5 bases from V and 5 bases from J; bases unmatched to any gene: 15. The CDR3 bases are TGCGCCAGCAGGGAGACTACAGAGACAGGGGGCCCGGAGACCCAGTACTTC. This encodes CASRETTETGGPETQYF. The full variable domain, with the rest looked up from reference TRBV5-1 and TRBJ2-5, is KAGVTQTPRYLIKTRGQQVTLSCSPISGHRSVSWYQQTPGQGLQFLFEYFSETQRNKGNFPGRFSGRQFSNSRSEMNVSTLELGDSALYLCASRETTETGGPETQYFGPGTRLLVL.